The present entry profiles one T cell receptor (beta chain) with its context. These data belong to a study of CD8 T cells in Susac syndrome. Study information: Treatment status at blood draw for the Susac syndrome patients was therapy-naive, corticosteroids, or intravenous immunoglobulin alone.

The CDR3 runs to 15 residues. Germline V gene sequence: CDR1 MDHEN, CDR2 SYDVKM. Trimming at V came to 7 bases and at J to 2 bases, leaving 10 bases not matched to a gene. Random hexamers served to reverse transcribe roughly 0.45 to 1 ug RNA. Multiplex PCR with immunoSEQ amplified the TCR beta CDR3 across 54 Vbeta and 13 Jbeta. TCRdb processed the immunoSEQ multiplex PCR reads anew with MiXCR; each CDR3 protein has one entry. The data show some 200,000 distinct CDR3 sequences, about 95% seen once. The sample comprised CD8+ T cells from PBMCs. The chain is built from TRBV28 and TRBJ2-7; 8 bases fit TRBD2. This receptor was taken from a human donor with Susac syndrome. DNA for the CDR3: TGTGCCAGCACTTCGGGGGGGGAGAAAGCCTACGAGCAGTACTTC. The encoded protein is CASTSGGEKAYEQYF.